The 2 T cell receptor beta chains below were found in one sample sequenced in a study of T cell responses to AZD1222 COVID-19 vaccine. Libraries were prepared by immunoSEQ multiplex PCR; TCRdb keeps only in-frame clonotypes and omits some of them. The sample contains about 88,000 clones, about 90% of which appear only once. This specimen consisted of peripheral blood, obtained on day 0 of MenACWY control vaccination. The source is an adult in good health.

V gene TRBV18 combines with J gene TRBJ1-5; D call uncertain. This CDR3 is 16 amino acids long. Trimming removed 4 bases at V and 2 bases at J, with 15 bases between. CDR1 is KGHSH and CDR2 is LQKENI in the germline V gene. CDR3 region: CASSLLAASGNQPQHF. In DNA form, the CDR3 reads TGTGCCAGCTCACTACTGGCAGCGTCGGGCAATCAGCCCCAGCATTTT.

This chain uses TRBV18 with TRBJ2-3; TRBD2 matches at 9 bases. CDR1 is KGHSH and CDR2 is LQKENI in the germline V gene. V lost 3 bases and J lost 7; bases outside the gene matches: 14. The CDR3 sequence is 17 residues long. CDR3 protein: CASSPVQGGTSKNTQYF. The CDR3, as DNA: TGTGCCAGCTCACCGGTTCAGGGAGGGACTAGCAAGAATACGCAGTATTTT.